The entry below gives a single TCR beta chain sequence along with its context. MiXCR was run by TCRdb on the RT-PCR reads, yielding one entry per CDR3 protein. The sample lists 450,000 to 600,000 distinct CDR3 sequences; approximately 15% were seen once. This entry is derived from a study of response to subunit inactivated influenza vaccine. This CDR3 has 15 amino acids. Trimming removed 4 bases from V and 5 bases from J, with 18 bases in between. CDR1 SGHRS and CDR2 YFSETQ come from the germline V gene. The receptor's source is a man aged 45 to 75 who received an inactivated influenza vaccine. This specimen consisted of CD4+ T cells sorted from PBMCs, obtained about 24 months after vaccination. J is TRBJ2-5 and V is TRBV5-1; the D gene is possibly TRBD2 (6 bases). The CDR3 sequence is CASSGLGPAGETQYF. Written as DNA, the CDR3 is TGCGCCAGCAGCGGTCTCGGTCCGGCGGGGGAGACCCAGTACTTC.